Shown below are 21 T cell receptor beta chains from a single sample sequenced in a study of blood T cell repertoires in COVID-19. The method was immunoSEQ multiplex PCR; TCRdb's version includes in-frame clones alone and lacks a portion of them. The sample comprises about 670,000 clones, about nine tenths of which are singletons, and about 0.26% rests with the top ten. What was sequenced was peripheral blood. Receptors originate from a woman younger than 35 with acute or convalescent COVID-19.

The gene calls are TRBV25-1 and TRBJ1-1; no reliable D call. V lost 7 bases and J 1 base, leaving 4 bases between the germline ends. Germline values: CDR1 MGHDK, CDR2 SYGVNS. CDR3 length: 11 amino acids. DNA of the CDR3: TGTGCCAGCACATCGAACACTGAAGCTTTCTTT. Its protein is CASTSNTEAFF.

The V and J genes are TRBV4-1 and TRBJ2-3; TRBD1 is a possible D gene (6 bases). Germline V lookup: CDR1 MGHRA, CDR2 YSYEKL. This CDR3 is 15 amino acids long. The V and J ends lost 2 bases and 0 bases respectively, with 9 bases between them. DNA of the CDR3: TGCGCCAGCAGCCAATACAGGGAAAGCACAGATACGCAGTATTTT. Amino acid sequence: CASSQYRESTDTQYF.

The chain is built from TRBV9 and TRBJ2-2, with 8 bases fitting TRBD2. This CDR3 spans 14 amino acids. With 5 bases clipped from V and 5 bases from J, the junction kept 5 bases outside the gene matches. CDR1 and CDR2 from the germline V gene are SGDLS and YYNGEE. This CDR3 reads CASRAGALTGELFF. The CDR3 DNA sequence: TGTGCCAGCAGAGCGGGGGCATTAACCGGGGAGCTGTTTTTT.

Note on this clone: Other DNA variants within this sample encode the same CDR3. The gene calls are TRBV4-1 and TRBJ1-1; 7 nucleotides match TRBD1. The CDR3 loop spans 14 amino acids. V shed 1 base, J shed 4 bases, and the junction held 3 bases outside the gene matches. CDR1 and CDR2 from the germline V gene are MGHRA and YSYEKL. The CDR3 coding sequence is TGCGCCAGCAGCCAAGGACAGGGAGGCACTGAAGCTTTCTTT. It translates to CASSQGQGGTEAFF.

V usage is TRBV5-1 and J usage is TRBJ2-4; a possible D gene is TRBD1 (7 bases). The CDR3 is 17 residues long. The germline V and J ends were trimmed by 4 bases and 0 bases, with 17 bases remaining between them. Germline V gene sequence: CDR1 SGHRS, CDR2 YFSETQ. Written as DNA, the CDR3 is TGCGCCAGCAGCCCTGGACAGGAGGGGCTAGCCAAAAACATTCAGTACTTC. Translated: CASSPGQEGLAKNIQYF. The variable domain in full, with the rest retrieved from reference TRBV5-1 and TRBJ2-4, is KAGVTQTPRYLIKTRGQQVTLSCSPISGHRSVSWYQQTPGQGLQFLFEYFSETQRNKGNFPGRFSGRQFSNSRSEMNVSTLELGDSALYLCASSPGQEGLAKNIQYFGAGTRLSVL.

The chain joins TRBV6-1 to TRBJ1-2; no clear D. Trimming pared 2 bases from V and 7 bases from J, leaving 17 bases between. Germline-derived CDR1 and CDR2 are MNHNS and SASEGT. The CDR3 contains 15 residues. This chain's CDR3 is CASSESIGGLSGYTF. The CDR3 DNA is TGTGCCAGCAGTGAATCGATAGGTGGACTATCTGGCTACACCTTC.

The chain recombines TRBV12-3 or TRBV12-4 with TRBJ1-1; a possible D gene is TRBD1 (5 bases). The ends were cut back, 8 bases at V and 1 base at J, with 11 bases in the middle. The CDR3 runs to 13 residues. CDR3 amino acids: CASVLGENTEAFF. The CDR3 DNA is TGTGCCAGCGTCCTAGGGGAGAACACTGAAGCTTTCTTT.

The chain joins TRBV6-6 to TRBJ1-5; 7 positions agree with TRBD1. Germline CDR1 MNHNY, CDR2 SVGAGI (reference sequence). The CDR3 is 15 residues long. Unmatched junction bases numbered 9, after V lost 6 bases and J lost 4 bases. CDR3 amino acids: CASSETGQVNQPQHF. The CDR3 nucleotides read TGTGCCAGCAGCGAAACCGGACAGGTTAATCAGCCCCAGCATTTT.

The chain is built from TRBV9 and TRBJ1-2; 8 bases agree with TRBD1. The V gene's germline CDR1 is SGDLS and CDR2 YYNGEE. The CDR3 runs 14 residues. With V trimmed by 4 bases and J by 2 bases, 4 bases remained unmatched. The CDR3 reads CASSIGTGNYGYTF. The CDR3 DNA reads as TGTGCCAGCAGCATCGGGACAGGCAACTATGGCTACACCTTC.

The rearrangement links TRBV18 to TRBJ2-2; 8 bases align to TRBD1. CDR1 is KGHSH, CDR2 LQKENI, per germline. This CDR3 is 14 amino acids long. The V segment lost 2 bases and the J segment 7 bases; nucleotides outside the gene matches: 3. CDR3 sequence: CASSPTQGDGELFF. CDR3 in DNA: TGTGCCAGCTCACCAACACAGGGGGACGGGGAGCTGTTTTTT.

This sequence joins TRBV9 and TRBJ2-6; D not resolved. The CDR3 consists of 13 residues. V was shortened by 4 bases and J by 2 bases, with 4 bases between the two germline ends. Germline assignment: CDR1 SGDLS and CDR2 YYNGEE. The CDR3 DNA sequence: TGTGCCAGCAGCTCGGCTGGGGCCAACGTCCTGACTTTC. It encodes CASSSAGANVLTF.

The chain joins TRBV10-3 to TRBJ1-1; D is unclear. Germline lookup yields CDR1 ENHRY and CDR2 SYGVKD. V was trimmed by 7 bases and J by 3 bases, leaving 12 bases between them. The CDR3 consists of 13 residues. The CDR3 DNA reads TGTGCCATCACCCCACAGAGTCACACTGAAGCTTTCTTT. Protein product: CAITPQSHTEAFF.

The chain recombines TRBV7-2 with TRBJ1-1; D may be TRBD1 (5 bases). V dropped 1 base and J dropped 11 bases, with 14 bases sitting between them. The CDR3 covers 13 residues. CDR1 is SGHTA and CDR2 is FQGNSA in the germline V gene. The CDR3 loop is CASSLGWTQFAFF. CDR3 coding DNA: TGTGCCAGCAGCTTAGGATGGACACAGTTCGCTTTCTTT.

V and J are TRBV6-6 and TRBJ2-3; D ambiguous. The germline gives CDR1 MNHNY, CDR2 SVGAGI (reference sequence). The germline V and J ends were trimmed by 2 bases and 1 base, with 7 bases remaining between them. This CDR3 has 14 residues. CDR3 sequence reads: CASSYGAGTDTQYF. As DNA, the CDR3 is TGTGCCAGCAGTTACGGTGCAGGCACAGATACGCAGTATTTT.

This clone came up a few times. V and J are TRBV9 and TRBJ2-6, with TRBD1 matching over 7 bases. Germline trimming cut 5 bases from V and 0 bases from J; bases unmatched to any gene: 8. CDR3 length equals 17 residues. The germline CDR1 and CDR2 sequences are SGDLS and YYNGEE. The CDR3, as DNA: TGTGCCAGCAGTATGGACAGGTGGGACTCTGGGGCCAACGTCCTGACTTTC. Translated, it gives CASSMDRWDSGANVLTF.

V usage is TRBV6-6 and J usage is TRBJ1-2; TRBD1 aligns across 7 bases. V gave up 6 bases and J gave up 7 bases; unmatched junction bases: 11. Germline CDR1 MNHNY, CDR2 SVGAGI (reference sequence). This CDR3 is built from 14 residues. The CDR3 loop reads CASSLSQGESGYTF. The CDR3 DNA is TGTGCCAGCAGCCTTTCTCAGGGGGAGAGTGGCTACACCTTC.

The genes are TRBV14 and TRBJ1-1; no clear D gene. Germline V CDR1 and CDR2: SGHDN, FVKESK. The CDR3 covers 12 residues. Deletions cut 4 bases from V and 9 bases from J, with 12 bases between. DNA of the CDR3: TGTGCCAGCAGCCGAGAAACTTCCAAAGCTTTCTTT. Protein product: CASSRETSKAFF.

The chain carries TRBV3-1 (or the pseudogene TRBV3-2) and TRBJ2-1; 8 nucleotides line up with TRBD2. The germline V gene encodes CDR1 LGHDT and CDR2 YNNKEL (reference sequence). With 4 bases clipped from V and 4 bases from J, the junction kept 3 bases outside the gene matches. The CDR3 spans 14 residues. The CDR3 here is CASSRAGAYNEQFF. CDR3 sequence (DNA): TGTGCCAGCAGCCGAGCGGGGGCATACAATGAGCAGTTCTTC.

Only one count was recorded for this clone. The V gene is TRBV14, the J gene TRBJ1-2, with D hard to call. V dropped 0 bases and J dropped 8 bases, with 13 bases sitting between them. CDR1 and CDR2 from the germline V gene are SGHDN and FVKESK. This CDR3 spans 14 amino acids. CDR3 loop: CASSQEPGPWGYTF. Written as DNA, the CDR3 is TGTGCCAGCAGCCAAGAGCCAGGCCCCTGGGGCTACACCTTC.

The genes are TRBV28 and TRBJ2-7, with D possibly TRBD1 on 5 matching bases. The germline CDR1 and CDR2 sequences are MDHEN and SYDVKM. The CDR3 runs 15 residues. Trimming took off 2 bases at V and 3 bases at J, with 14 bases between the two ends. The CDR3 reads CASSLVTVPHYEQYF. The CDR3 region has the DNA TGTGCCAGCAGTTTAGTGACAGTCCCTCACTACGAGCAGTACTTC.

The gene calls are TRBV5-1 and TRBJ1-2; unclear D gene. The CDR3 covers 14 residues. Germline loops: CDR1 SGHRS, CDR2 YFSETQ. The V and J ends lost 0 bases and 8 bases respectively, with 14 bases between them. CDR3 coding DNA: TGCGCCAGCAGCTTGGGCGGCCAGCCCAGCGGCTACACCTTC. This translates into CASSLGGQPSGYTF. The variable domain in full, with the rest retrieved from reference TRBV5-1 and TRBJ1-2, is KAGVTQTPRYLIKTRGQQVTLSCSPISGHRSVSWYQQTPGQGLQFLFEYFSETQRNKGNFPGRFSGRQFSNSRSEMNVSTLELGDSALYLCASSLGGQPSGYTFGSGTRLTVV.